One sample yielded the 7 T cell receptor beta chains listed below, sequenced in a study of CD8+CD57+ T cells in acquired aplastic anemia. Whoever was chosen for sequencing had shown CD8+CD57+ cell expansion by flow cytometry. According to the study, genomic DNA was the template for TCR beta VDJ and CDR3 profiling. One entry per CDR3 protein results from TCRdb running MiXCR on the reads. Among about 98,000 distinct CDR3 sequences listed, less than 75% were seen once. Sequences were obtained from sorted CD4+, CD8+, or CD8+CD57+ T cells (not recorded which) from PBMCs. These TCRs come from a human donor with aplastic anemia.

The J gene is TRBJ1-5, the V gene TRBV2; no definite D call. Trimming removed 8 bases at V and 1 base at J, with 12 bases between. This CDR3 has 14 residues. CDR1 is SNHLY and CDR2 is FYNNEI in the germline V gene. CDR3: CASGLEGSNQPQHF. The CDR3 coding sequence is TGTGCCAGCGGACTGGAAGGCAGCAATCAGCCCCAGCATTTT.

This chain uses TRBV20-1 with TRBJ1-1; a possible D gene is TRBD1 (5 bases). Germline values: CDR1 DFQATT, CDR2 SNEGSKA (reference sequence). Trimming pared 0 bases from V and 4 bases from J, leaving 12 bases between. The CDR3 runs to 14 residues. The CDR3 nucleotides read TGCAGTGCTAGAGAGGGGGGAATGAGCACTGAAGCTTTCTTT. It codes for CSAREGGMSTEAFF.

In its sample, this clonotype was seen a few times. One end of the junction varies from germline; a read error may be responsible. The chain has TRBV7-3 and TRBJ2-1; D gene uncertain. This CDR3 is 12 amino acids long. CDR1 and CDR2 (germline): SGHTA, FQGTGA. CDR3 protein: CASSLTTSEQFF. CDR3 sequence (DNA): TGTGCCAGCAGTTTAACAACCAGTGAGCAGTTCTTC.

The V call is TRBV20-1, the J call TRBJ2-3, with TRBD2 matching over 12 bases. This CDR3 is 13 amino acids long. With 4 bases clipped from V and 6 bases from J, the junction kept 2 bases outside the gene matches. Germline assignment: CDR1 DFQATT and CDR2 SNEGSKA (reference sequence). The CDR3 is CSATGTSGDTQYF. CDR3 DNA sequence: TGCAGTGCTACCGGGACTAGCGGGGATACGCAGTATTTT.

This clonotype was found once. For the CDR3, the DNA is TGTGCCAGCAGGGCCCCAGGGGGCATTTCCTACAATGAGCAGTTCTTC. Translated: CASRAPGGISYNEQFF. The chain is built from TRBV2 and TRBJ2-1; 8 bases agree with TRBD1. CDR3 length: 16 amino acids. The trim removed 6 bases at V and 1 base at J, leaving 8 bases unmatched. Germline values: CDR1 SNHLY, CDR2 FYNNEI.

V is TRBV24-1 and J is TRBJ1-4; D is unclear. The CDR3 sequence is 15 residues long. The germline V gene has CDR1 KGHDR and CDR2 SFDVKD. Trimming cost V 3 bases and J 4 bases, with 11 bases left between them. CDR3 amino acids: CATSDASGVNEKLFF. The CDR3 DNA follows: TGTGCCACCAGTGATGCCAGTGGGGTTAATGAAAAACTGTTTTTT.

The chain carries TRBV2 and TRBJ1-5; no definite D call. CDR1 is SNHLY, CDR2 FYNNEI, per germline. The CDR3 totals 13 residues. V was pared by 4 bases and J by 4 bases, with 8 bases between. CDR3 bases: TGTGCCAGCAGTGGGGAGAAGAATCAGCCCCAGCATTTT. It translates to CASSGEKNQPQHF.